This T cell receptor beta chain was profiled in a study of early T cells in non-severe SARS-CoV-2 infection. Overall study: Chains were not paired, and sequencing was done on bulk RNA from unsorted whole blood.

The TCR library protocol was used to attach unique molecular identifiers. These identifiers were attached to individual cDNA molecules. From the 5' RACE reads, TCRdb called clonotypes with MiXCR, one entry per CDR3 protein. In the table there are tens of thousands of distinct CDR3 sequences, around 12% of which are singletons. The CDR3 has 13 amino acids. Germline V gene sequence: CDR1 MNHNY, CDR2 SVGAGI (reference sequence). The trim removed 8 bases at V and 5 bases at J, leaving 4 bases unmatched. The chain carries TRBV6-6 and TRBJ1-2, with TRBD1 identical over 11 bases. Sample: whole blood, taken at baseline. The sequence derives from an adult who was a healthcare worker with PCR-confirmed SARS-CoV-2 infection or an uninfected control (not recorded which). The donor label of this sample is uncertain. CDR3 protein: CASQGQGGYGYTF. The CDR3 coding sequence is TGTGCCAGCCAGGGACAGGGGGGATATGGCTACACCTTC.